This T cell receptor beta chain was observed in a study of shared clonotypes between healthy human individuals (dated by TCRdb to the early 2020s). Notes on the research overall: The cohort included three men and a couple of women between 18 and 49 years of age. To increase sequencing depth and limit assay-specific biases, different laboratories used diverse techniques to prepare libraries and sequence TCR repertoires. Each donor's leukapheresis produced roughly between about 0.8 and 10 billion PBMCs. Blood TCR repertoires of about 5 healthy adults were deeply sequenced to estimate repertoire size and the extent of clonotype sharing between individuals. For each donor, CD4 naive and CD4 memory were each run on three plates, CD8 naive on two plates, and CD8 memory on one plate. Overall study outcomes, separate from this receptor: Sampling was restricted to blood, and TCR repertoires in tissues likely differ from the TCR repertoires found in blood. Because the study included a small number of donors, the genetic and exposure-history diversity represented was limited. When several donors were compared, the shared fraction of clonotypes was about 5% for naive CD4, around 3.6% for naive CD8, roughly 2.5% for memory CD4, and around 0.37% for memory CD8. Incomplete sequencing was indicated by rarefaction of sorted-subset datasets, despite the large sequencing depth. Naive subsets generally had larger estimated clonotype richness than memory subsets did. Compared with non-shared clonotypes, clonotypes shared by all four sorted-subset donors had higher generation probabilities. Pairwise subsampling led to the expectation that sequencing depth would affect the degree of clonotype sharing among donors.

As to this clone: Its antigen remains unidentified. There are no base qualities to consult, and no much larger clone falls within one base.

Using the deep immunoSEQ assay, multiplex PCR amplified TCR CDR3 regions from genomic DNA. Extracted genomic DNA from each cell subset was distributed evenly across all wells of several immunoSEQ 96-well plates, and each plate was treated as a replicate. For sorted subsets, each replicate PCR was loaded with roughly 190 ng genomic DNA, equivalent to 25,000 to 30,000 T cell genomes. Purified libraries were quantified with a Qubit 3.0 fluorometer, sized on a Bioanalyzer 2100, and re-quantified with the KAPA Library Quantification kit. A separate single-read 150-cycle Illumina NextSeq 550 flow cell was used to sequence each immunoSEQ 96-well plate. The source study handled its data this way. Because the immunoSEQ output held only junctional sequences and lacked quality scores, the filtering could not match the filtering applied to full-length reads. To assign V/J genes and CDR3, sequences were annotated using PyIR, a Python wrapper for IgBLAST v1.9, with IMGT germline references. Reads were filtered out if the reads had weak V/J assignments (E-value above 1e-6), no CDR3, stop codons, out-of-frame junctions, or ambiguous translated residues. A V3J clonotype was defined by an identical inferred V gene, J gene, and CDR3 amino acid sequence. To compute the percentage overlap between repertoires, the number of shared unique clonotypes was divided by the size of the smaller repertoire. Three approaches were used to assess repertoire richness: RTK rarefaction, the Chao1 estimator, and Recon v2.1 estimates of unobserved clonotypes. OLGA was used to compute generation probabilities for all TCRbeta clonotypes that the gDNA method yielded from four donors. TCRdb limited this immuneACCESS table to in-frame rearrangements with V and J called. A share of clones is missing; checked studies link under half to unresolved V genes, and the rest is unexplained. The V and J calls and the clone size are those of that table, but D and trimming were determined from the DNA. The sample records some 1,100,000 clones, approximately 78% of which are singletons. Of the sample, around 0.47% is held by the ten largest clones.

V and J lose 6 bases and 5 bases, and a span of 28 bases separates them. The CDR3 sequence holds 19 residues, the cysteine and phenylalanine included. This entry keeps only the CDR3 DNA: 57 bases, framed from base 1. As encoded in the germline V gene, CDR1 is MDHEN while CDR2 is SYDVKM. Donors were healthy HIV-negative adults with no recently reported acute infections or vaccinations. Only Caucasian adults living in Nashville, Tennessee, USA were represented among the donors. Magnetic negative selection was used to enrich CD4+ T cells, after which naive cells were positively selected on CD45RA and the negative fraction became the memory subset. Blood was obtained by leukapheresis, after which PBMCs were separated by Ficoll-Histopaque density gradient centrifugation and cryopreserved in liquid nitrogen vapor phase. Analytical flow cytometry was used to check the purity and quantity of each magnetically sorted T cell population. Each sorted fraction had its genomic DNA isolated and then quantified by UV absorbance on a Nanodrop 2000c.

Sequencing was carried out using memory CD4+ T cells from PBMCs. This specimen's cell subset or site label, per the study, means: CD45RA-negative fraction. The TCR comes from a man aged 18 to 35 in good health. Some clones in this sample may be carry-over from other donors' samples. This receptor chain uses TRBV28 and TRBJ1-4; TRBD1 could be the D gene, as 5 bases match. The bases read TGTGCCAGCAGCCATAGGACATTTGACGCTCTTTGGAGCAATGAAAAACTGTTTTTT. Translated, this is CASSHRTFDALWSNEKLFF.